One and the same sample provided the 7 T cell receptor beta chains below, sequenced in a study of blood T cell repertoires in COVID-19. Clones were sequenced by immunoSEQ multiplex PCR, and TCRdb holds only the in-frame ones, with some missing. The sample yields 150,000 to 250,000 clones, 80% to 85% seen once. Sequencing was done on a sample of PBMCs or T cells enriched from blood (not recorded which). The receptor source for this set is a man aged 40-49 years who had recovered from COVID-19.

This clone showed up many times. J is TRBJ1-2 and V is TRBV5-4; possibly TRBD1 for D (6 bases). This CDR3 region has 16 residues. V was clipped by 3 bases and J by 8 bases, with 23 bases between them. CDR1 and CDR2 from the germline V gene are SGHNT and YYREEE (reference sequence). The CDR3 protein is CASSSRLGQRELGYTF. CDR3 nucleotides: TGTGCCAGCAGCTCGAGATTAGGACAGCGAGAATTGGGCTACACCTTC.

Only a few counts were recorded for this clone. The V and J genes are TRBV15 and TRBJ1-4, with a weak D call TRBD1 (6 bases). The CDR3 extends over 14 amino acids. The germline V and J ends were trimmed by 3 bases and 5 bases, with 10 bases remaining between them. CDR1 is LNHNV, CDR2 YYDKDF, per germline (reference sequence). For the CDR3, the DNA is TGTGCCACCAGCAGGCTAGGACAGAATGAAAAACTGTTTTTT. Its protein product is CATSRLGQNEKLFF. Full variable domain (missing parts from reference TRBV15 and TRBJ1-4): DAMVIQNPRYQVTQFGKPVTLSCSQTLNHNVMYWYQQKSSQAPKLLFHYYDKDFNNEADTPDNFQSRRPNTSFCFLDIRSPGLGDTAMYLCATSRLGQNEKLFFGSGTQLSVL.

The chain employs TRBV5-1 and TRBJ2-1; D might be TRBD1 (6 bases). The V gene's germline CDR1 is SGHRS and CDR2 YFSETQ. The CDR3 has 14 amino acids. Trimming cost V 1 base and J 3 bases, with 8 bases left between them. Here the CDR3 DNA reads TGCGCCAGCAGCTTGACAGGGTACTACAATGAGCAGTTCTTC. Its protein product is CASSLTGYYNEQFF. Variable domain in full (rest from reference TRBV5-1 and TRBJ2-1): KAGVTQTPRYLIKTRGQQVTLSCSPISGHRSVSWYQQTPGQGLQFLFEYFSETQRNKGNFPGRFSGRQFSNSRSEMNVSTLELGDSALYLCASSLTGYYNEQFFGPGTRLTVL.

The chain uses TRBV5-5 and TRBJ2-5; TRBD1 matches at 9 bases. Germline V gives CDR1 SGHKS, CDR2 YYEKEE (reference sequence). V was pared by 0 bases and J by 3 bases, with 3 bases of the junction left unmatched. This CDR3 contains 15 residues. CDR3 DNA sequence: TGTGCCAGCAGCTTGGCGGGACAGGGAAAAGAGACCCAGTACTTC. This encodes CASSLAGQGKETQYF.

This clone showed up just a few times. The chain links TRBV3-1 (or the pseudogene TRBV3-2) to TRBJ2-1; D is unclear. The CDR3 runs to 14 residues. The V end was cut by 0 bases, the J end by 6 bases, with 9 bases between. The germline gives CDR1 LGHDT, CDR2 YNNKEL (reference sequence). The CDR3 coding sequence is TGTGCCAGCAGCCAAGACGGTCGCCTCAATGAGCAGTTCTTC. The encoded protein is CASSQDGRLNEQFF.

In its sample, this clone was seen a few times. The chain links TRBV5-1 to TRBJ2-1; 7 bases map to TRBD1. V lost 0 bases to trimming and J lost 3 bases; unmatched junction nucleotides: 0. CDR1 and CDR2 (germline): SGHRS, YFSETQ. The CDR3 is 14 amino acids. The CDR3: CASSLGTGYNEQFF. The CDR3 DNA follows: TGCGCCAGCAGCTTGGGGACAGGCTACAATGAGCAGTTCTTC.

CDR3 nucleotides: TGTGCCAGCAGCTTCTCCGCAGGGGAGAATGAAAAACTGTTTTTT. Protein sequence: CASSFSAGENEKLFF. The J gene is TRBJ1-4, the V gene TRBV5-8, with D perhaps matching TRBD1 (6 bases). Trimming took 2 bases from V and 5 from J, leaving 13 bases between them. The CDR3 has 15 amino acids. Germline loops: CDR1 SGHTS, CDR2 YDEGEE.